This T cell receptor beta chain originates from a study of cytomegalovirus exposure and HLA in healthy donors (dated by TCRdb to the late 2010s). At the level of the whole study: An earlier analysis of some 600 of the donors reported under 300 Gb of sequence data and 95 million to 120 million unique TCR beta sequences obtained from 180 million or so T cells. Using immunosequencing, the study profiled T cell repertoires from fewer than 850 subjects and related those repertoires to cytomegalovirus serostatus. Among 300 to 500 genotyped donors of the cohort, an average of roughly 230,000 unique TCR beta nucleotide sequences was sequenced per donor, of which about 18% were non-productive. All discovery cohort repertoires had been generated on a single sequencing platform. The study aimed to test whether signatures of past pathogen exposure could be identified by cataloging public T cell receptors. The study combined high-throughput TCR immunosequencing, statistical association of individual TCRs with disease status, and machine learning to predict cytomegalovirus infection status. A later analysis re-examined previously published TCR beta repertoires from 600 to 700 donors and added high-resolution HLA genotyping to investigate patterns of TCR occurrence. Rather than drawing on any new phenotypic data, the later analysis identified candidate immune exposures from TCR beta sequences and the way those sequences occurred across donors. In an earlier analysis of 550 to 700 of the donors, high-throughput TCR beta sequencing was used to judge whether each TCR beta V gene segment behaved as functional or pseudogenic. Five DR-DQ haplotypes were handled as single units for association and clustering because linkage in the cohort was strong. In addition to the first cohort of roughly 700 subjects, a separate validation cohort of approximately 120 different subjects was used. The number of donors typed differed by locus, with about 629-640 for A, B, C, DRB1 and DQB1, roughly 550 for DQA1, 606 for DPA1, and about 450 for DPB1. Alongside the repertoire data, information on donor age, sex, ethnicity and CMV serostatus was compiled. Of the roughly 400 genotyped donors, over 70% fell in the genetic ancestry cluster associated with self-reported Caucasian donors. A later genetic analysis used genome-wide SNP genotypes for about 65% of the 666 donors, treating that subset as a discovery cohort. Approximately 310 gigabases of sequencing data and tens of millions of unique TCR sequences were included in an early release covering roughly 700 HLA-typed donors. Class I and class II HLA loci were covered by the typing at four-digit resolution. Overall study outcomes, separate from this receptor: A later genetic analysis reported fewer N-insertions in productive TCRs among donors in an Asian-associated ancestry cluster than the roughly 620-donor mean. Some IMGT-functional V segments, including TRBV6-2 and TRBV6-3, could not be told apart with the 87-base-pair reads, so those segments were excluded. Compared with equally common non-associated chains, HLA-associated TCR beta chains in a later analysis were more clonally expanded and had lower generation probabilities. A later analysis reported that several top co-occurrence clusters appeared linked to parvovirus B19, influenza, CMV and Epstein-Barr virus. In both the original and validation cohorts, the classifier was reported to diagnose cytomegalovirus status with high specificity and sensitivity. An earlier analysis of 450 to 750 of the donors showed that most TCR beta V segments appeared in productive rearrangements either about 87% or about 30% of the time, which broadly matched IMGT annotations. Only TCR beta chains were sequenced in this cohort, and the absence of alpha or paired-chain data limited detectable features. The authors suggested that the approach could potentially be generalized to other disease states and immunological phenotypes. Presence/absence analyses assumed roughly uniform sequencing depth across donors, an assumption that may not hold. The earlier analysis of some 560 of the donors excluded some 16 rarely observed V segments, including chromosome 9 orphons, because counts were too low. In a later analysis, the rate of TCR association differed among HLA loci, with DRB1 alleles having the most associated TCRs and HLA-C alleles having the fewest. Across donors, most TCR sequences were observed very rarely, whereas some public TCRs were present in many individuals. When HLA alleles, especially DR and DQ, strongly co-occurred, TCR associations were difficult to assign to individual alleles. A further reported finding was that TCR beta sequences accurately predicted the HLA-A and HLA-B alleles for most subjects in the first cohort. Correlated functional status among segregating V segments might reflect linkage disequilibrium, but an unknown experimental factor could not be ruled out. Most CMV-associated TCR beta chains appeared to be HLA-restricted in a later analysis, and the HLA associations seemed to be driven largely by CMV exposure. HLA typing was unavailable for some donors at each locus, so association tests used only the typed subset. In a later genetic analysis, a missense DCLRE1C variant was associated with V-gene and J-gene trimming of TCR beta chains, and the association was replicated in an independent cohort. The only immune exposure information available for the cohort was CMV serostatus. In the study, about 150 TCR beta chains were listed as associated with cytomegalovirus. A cluster of highly shared sequence variants was judged likely to represent a technical artifact of the sequencing pipeline. A few of the identified cytomegalovirus-associated TCR beta chains were confirmed in vitro to be specific for cytomegalovirus antigens. In a later analysis, some 17,000 TCR beta sequences were associated with specific HLA alleles at a false discovery rate of 0.05.

Of note for this clone: The antigen this receptor binds is unknown. The input lacks base qualities; no much larger clone sits a single base away.

The method was the immunoSEQ multiplex PCR assay. The multiplex PCR relied on a mix of 60 forward primers for TCR Vbeta segments and 13 reverse primers for TCR Jbeta segments. A multiplex PCR assay on genomic DNA amplified the CDR3 region of rearranged TCR beta genes. On the Illumina HiSeq System, the amplified TCR beta libraries were sequenced as 87-base-pair reads. The source study handled its data this way. Across the 500 to 850 repertoires, a later analysis counted about 81 million unique TCR beta chains, approximately 12 million of which were shared by at least two donors. Raw reads were error-corrected and collapsed into unique sequences with a nearest-neighbor algorithm that merged closely related sequences to remove PCR and sequencing errors. To assign V, D and J gene segments, CDR3 sequences were aligned to IMGT reference sequences. For a sequence to be retained, a match of at least six nucleotides to both a V gene segment and a J gene segment was required. Rearrangements were called productive when the CDR3 lacked stop codons and stayed in frame with V and J; all others were non-productive. Following IMGT convention, CDR3 was defined as the stretch from the second conserved V-encoded cysteine to the conserved J-encoded phenylalanine. The earlier analysis of about 610 of the donors excluded sequences that lacked an unambiguous match to a single V gene segment. In an earlier analysis of 587 of the donors, a V segment was called functional when productive rearrangements were above 56.7%, and segregating when the standard deviation between donors exceeded 5%. A statistical classification framework was built for diagnosing cytomegalovirus status from the catalog of TCR beta chain sequences. V and J gene assignment, in a later analysis, came from comparing TCR nucleotide sequences with IMGT/GENE-DB human TR gene sequences. In a later analysis, CDR3 sequences and most-parsimonious VDJ recombination scenarios were assigned using the TCRdist pipeline. In a later analysis, each TCR beta chain was defined by its CDR3 amino acid sequence together with its V-gene family, and reads lacking a unique V-gene family were excluded. To address suspected cross-contamination and a sequencing artifact, a later analysis removed 550 to 750 highly shared, low-generation-probability nucleotide sequences. For each public chain, a later analysis derived a clonal expansion index from normalized ranks of inferred template counts within each repertoire. In a later analysis, generation probabilities were computed with a VDJ recombination model fitted to out-of-frame rearrangements, and the resulting probabilities were checked against IGoR. Hypergeometric tests were used in a later analysis to score TCR-TCR, TCR-HLA and TCR-CMV co-occurrence, with a repertoire-size bias correction applied to the TCR pairs. To estimate false discovery rates, a later analysis permuted the HLA or CMV assignments 20 times. In a later analysis, co-occurring TCRs were grouped with DBSCAN, and TCRdist sequence similarity was added when clustering was performed within HLA-allele-positive subsets. Repertoires with fewer than 30,000 or more than 120,000 public chains were left out of co-occurrence clustering, as were five repertoires with anomalous nucleotide sharing. TCRdb's version of the immuneACCESS table is confined to in-frame rearrangements and falls short of the full clone set. An unresolved V gene accounts for under half of the shortfall where checked; the remainder is of unknown origin. That table supplies the V and J calls and clone size; D and trimming were determined from the DNA. The sample profile shows roughly 120,000 clones; 65% to 75% of them were found once. Of the sample, 4% to 5.5% falls within the top ten clones.

The cohort was made up of approximately 670 healthy bone marrow donors. All cohort members were sampled while nominally healthy, although unrecorded immune exposures were likely present. The donor tested CMV seropositive and was one of the 289 seropositive cohort members. Every donor gave a peripheral blood sample, and the peripheral blood mononuclear cells from that sample were used for TCR beta sequencing. Genomic DNA was extracted from the blood cell samples with the Qiagen DNeasy Blood Extraction Kit. Via the germline V gene, CDR1 is SGDLS and CDR2 YYNGEE. V trim: 0 bases; J trim: 2 bases; unmatched bases: 3. The CDR3 starts with the cysteine, ends with the phenylalanine, and has 15 residues. The only DNA kept is the CDR3, 45 bases in frame from the first base.

This chain is built from TRBV9 and TRBJ2-7; 9 central nucleotides agree with TRBD1. Material: PBMCs. The receptor comes from a man younger than 45 in good health and CMV-seropositive. The CDR3 region: CASSVGGTGTYEQYF. The nucleotide sequence is given as TGTGCCAGCAGCGTAGGGGGGACAGGGACCTACGAGCAGTACTTC.